Presented here are 8 T cell receptor beta chains from one specimen sequenced in a study of tumor-infiltrating lymphocytes in primary liver carcinoma. From roughly 18-30 mg of unsorted bulk tissue, DNA and RNA were co-extracted together. TCR beta cDNA came from approximately 540 ng total RNA, primed with a constant-region primer. ARM-PCR was slightly modified, and three nested multiplex PCR rounds with it gave rise to the TCR beta libraries. For 10 cycles apiece, the opening two PCR rounds ran with TRBV1-TRBV30 forward primers and a C-beta reverse primer. TCRdb used MiXCR to reprocess the multiplex PCR reads, holding one entry per CDR3 protein. The data hold about 130,000 distinct CDR3 sequences, with under 65% observed a single time. Source material: liver tumor tissue from sampling region 3. Sample subset: tumor region T3, left-lateral pole. Receptors originate from a woman aged 60-75 years with primary liver carcinoma and hepatitis B virus infection.

This clonotype was picked up many times. The gene calls are TRBV6-1 and TRBJ1-2, with 9 bases aligning to TRBD1. The CDR3 spans 14 residues. Germline values: CDR1 MNHNS, CDR2 SASEGT. The V segment lost 5 bases and the J segment 4 bases; nucleotides outside the gene matches: 5. CDR3 loop: CASSPGQGTYGYTF. CDR3 DNA: TGTGCCAGCAGTCCGGGACAGGGAACCTATGGCTACACCTTC.

About this clonotype: A much bigger clone sits one base away, suggesting this may be a read error. The genes are TRBV29-1 and TRBJ1-2; D call uncertain. This CDR3 is 14 amino acids long. The germline V gene encodes CDR1 SQVTM and CDR2 ANQGSEA. Here the CDR3 DNA reads TGCAACGCCTCAGCGGTGTCGGTGAACTATGGCTACACCTTC. Residues: CNASAVSVNYGYTF.

The V and J genes are TRBV29-1 and TRBJ2-7, with 7 bases matching TRBD2. CDR1 and CDR2 from the germline V gene are SQVTM and ANQGSEA. This CDR3 is built from 13 residues. J lost 4 bases, V lost 8 bases, and 11 bases had no gene match. CDR3 in amino acids: CSIQAGWAYEQYF. The CDR3 bases are TGCAGCATACAAGCGGGGTGGGCTTACGAGCAGTACTTC.

The rearrangement uses TRBV20-1 and TRBJ2-1, with D unresolved. Trimming removed 2 bases at V and 3 bases at J, with 14 bases between. This CDR3 is built from 15 residues. Germline lookup yields CDR1 DFQATT and CDR2 SNEGSKA (reference sequence). CDR3 nucleotides: TGCAGTGCTAGACTATCGGGCGCCGACTACAATGAGCAGTTCTTC. Protein product: CSARLSGADYNEQFF.

V gene TRBV5-1 combines with J gene TRBJ2-6; TRBD1 matches at 8 bases. This CDR3 spans 18 amino acids. The V gene end was trimmed by 0 bases and the J gene end by 0 bases; junction bases not matched to a gene: 5. Germline V gene sequence: CDR1 SGHRS, CDR2 YFSETQ. The CDR3 is CASSLDGTGLSGANVLTF. CDR3 DNA sequence: TGCGCCAGCAGCTTGGACGGGACAGGCCTCTCTGGGGCCAACGTCCTGACTTTC.

Concerning this clonotype itself: The junction differs from germline at one of its ends, possibly a read error. The chain combines TRBV11-2 with TRBJ2-1; tentatively, D is TRBD2 (5 bases). Germline lookup yields CDR1 SGHAT and CDR2 FQNNGV. The CDR3 has 14 amino acids. CDR3 loop: CASSLDGSRNEQFF. The DNA for the CDR3 is TGTGCCAGCAGCTTAGATGGGAGCCGCAATGAGCAATTCTTT.

This clonotype showed up many times. This chain connects TRBV7-8 to TRBJ2-7, with TRBD2 matching over 10 bases. Trimming removed 4 bases from V and 0 bases from J; junction bases left unmatched: 3. In germline, CDR1 is SGHVS, CDR2 FQNEAQ. The CDR3 spans 15 residues. The CDR3 here is CASSSTSGSSYEQYF. The CDR3 region has the DNA TGTGCCAGCAGCTCGACTAGCGGGTCCTCCTACGAGCAGTACTTC.

Points on this clonotype: A single base separates this from a much larger clone, so it may be a read error. This chain links TRBV6-5 with TRBJ2-7; TRBD2 might be the D (6 bases). V lost 4 bases to trimming and J lost 9 bases, with 16 bases between them. Germline V gene sequence: CDR1 MNHEY, CDR2 SVGAGI. This CDR3 is built from 13 residues. The CDR3 DNA sequence: TGTGCCAGCAGTTTGTATGGGATTAGCGGGCAGTACTTC. Translation: CASSLYGISGQYF.